This T cell receptor (beta chain) appears in the sequencing data of a study of cytomegalovirus exposure and HLA in healthy donors. At the level of the study: Roughly 179 million T cells yielded 120 million or so unique TCR beta sequences, as an earlier analysis found. Around 83% of around 390 genotyped donors fell in the Caucasian-associated ancestry cluster.

This clone was found once. Losses at the gene ends were 6 bases for V and 5 bases for J; bases not matched to a gene: 12. CDR1 and CDR2 (germline): SEHNR, FQNEAQ (reference sequence). The CDR3 loop spans 15 amino acids. PCR primers comprised 60 Vbeta and 13 Jbeta primers. The table came from immunoSEQ multiplex PCR; TCRdb's copy has only in-frame clones and leaves some out. There are about 130,000 clones in the sample; 73% occur only once, and roughly 2.1% lies in the top ten. Nominally healthy donors provided the samples, though records likely missed some immune exposures. The source material was PBMCs. This TCR came from a woman in her thirties or forties in good health and CMV-seropositive. J is TRBJ2-5 and V is TRBV7-9; 7 nucleotides align to TRBD1. CDR3 in amino acids: CASSPGTIQGETQYF. CDR3 nucleotides: TGTGCCAGCAGTCCCGGGACAATACAGGGGGAGACCCAGTACTTC. Drawing the rest from reference TRBV7-9 and TRBJ2-5, the complete variable domain is DTGVSQNPRHKITKRGQNVTFRCDPISEHNRLYWYRQTLGQGPEFLTYFQNEAQLEKSRLLSDRFSAERPKGSFSTLEIQRTEQGDSAMYLCASSPGTIQGETQYFGPGTRLLVL.